This T cell receptor (beta chain) was identified in a study of shared clonotypes between healthy human individuals. Assay: immunoSEQ multiplex PCR; the TCRdb copy retains only in-frame clones and omits some. The table records about 2 million clones, 90% to 95% of them present only once. The material sequenced was naive CD4+ T cells sorted from blood. Subset noted: CD45RA+ positively selected. The receptor was isolated from a man aged 18-30 years in good health.

CDR3 region: CASSISPTYEQYF. The CDR3 nucleotides are TGTGCCAGTAGTATAAGCCCAACCTACGAGCAGTACTTC. The chain is built from TRBV19 and TRBJ2-7; D is unclear. CDR3 length: 13 amino acids. Trimming cost V 2 bases and J 2 bases, with 7 bases left between them. Germline CDR1 LNHDA, CDR2 SQIVND (reference sequence).